This T cell receptor beta chain was documented in a study of shared clonotypes between healthy human individuals. Germline CDR1 reads ENHRY; CDR2 reads SYGVKD. Trimming pared 6 bases from V and 0 bases from J, leaving 12 bases between. This CDR3 spans 14 amino acids. The data were produced by immunoSEQ multiplex PCR, yet TCRdb's version contains in-frame clones alone and is incomplete. The repertoire includes roughly 2.6 million clones, roughly nine tenths of them detected once, and under 0.15% sits in the top ten. The TCR originated in a man in his late teens or twenties in good health. This chain joins TRBV10-3 and TRBJ2-7; possible D gene TRBD2, 5 bases. Sequencing used naive CD4+ T cells sorted from blood. Subset meaning: CD45RA+ positively selected. The CDR3 loop reads CAIRGDKNSYEQYF. Here the CDR3 DNA reads TGTGCCATCAGGGGAGACAAAAACTCCTACGAGCAGTACTTC.